A single sample gave rise to the 19 T cell receptor beta chains below, sequenced in a study of blood T cell repertoires in COVID-19. Generated by immunoSEQ multiplex PCR, the TCRdb table keeps only in-frame clones and is missing some. This table holds 25,000 to 35,000 clones, 84% found once. Sequencing used peripheral blood. Receptors were obtained from a man between 65 and 79 years old with active COVID-19.

This chain connects TRBV7-9 to TRBJ1-1; D is possibly TRBD1 (6 bases). This CDR3 spans 17 amino acids. Germline CDR1 and CDR2: SEHNR and FQNEAQ (reference sequence). The V and J ends lost 2 bases and 11 bases respectively, with 27 bases between them. The CDR3 region has the DNA TGTGCCAGCAGCTTACCCCCTACGTCGGGACACCCAATCAAGGCTTTCTTT. This gives the protein CASSLPPTSGHPIKAFF.

The chain has TRBV7-9 and TRBJ1-4; 7 bases match TRBD1. The CDR3 has 14 residues. Unmatched junction bases numbered 8, after V lost 5 bases and J lost 8 bases. The germline V gene encodes CDR1 SEHNR and CDR2 FQNEAQ (reference sequence). The DNA of the CDR3 is TGTGCCAGCAGCCTACAGGGGTGGAGGGAAAAACTGTTTTTT. Translating it yields CASSLQGWREKLFF.

This clone was seen a single time. The chain links TRBV6-6 to TRBJ1-1, with D unclear. Germline-derived CDR1 and CDR2 are MNHNY and SVGAGI (reference sequence). This CDR3 region has 14 residues. Trimming stripped 6 bases from V and 9 bases from J, with 20 bases between. Here the CDR3 reads CASSSSEAYSKAFF. The DNA for the CDR3 is TGTGCCAGCAGCTCTTCCGAGGCTTACTCTAAAGCTTTCTTT.

Notes on this clone: One end of the junction is discordant with germline, which a read error may explain. The rearrangement uses TRBV24-1 and TRBJ2-3, with D unresolved. Looked up from germline, CDR1 is KGHDR and CDR2 is SFDVKD. This CDR3 is built from 15 residues. The CDR3 spells CATSEWASGTDTQYF. In DNA form, the CDR3 reads TGTGCCACCAGTGAGTGGGCCTCCGGCACCGATACGCAGTATTTT.

This clone came up a few times. V is TRBV3-1 (or the pseudogene TRBV3-2) and J is TRBJ1-3; 8 nucleotides align to TRBD1. The J segment lost 7 bases and the V segment lost 2 bases, leaving 1 base of the junction unmatched. Looked up from germline, CDR1 is LGHDT and CDR2 is YNNKEL (reference sequence). The CDR3 length is 13 residues. CDR3 in DNA: TGTGCCAGCAGCCAAAGACAGGGGAACACCATATATTTT. This sequence encodes CASSQRQGNTIYF.

The chain joins TRBV28 to TRBJ2-7; 8 bases fit TRBD1. CDR1 and CDR2 from the germline V gene are MDHEN and SYDVKM. J gave up 8 bases and V 7 bases, and 10 bases lay outside the gene matches. CDR3 size: 13 residues. CDR3 sequence reads: CASTSGTGYKQYF. DNA of the CDR3: TGTGCCAGCACCTCCGGGACAGGTTATAAGCAGTACTTC.

The V gene is TRBV10-3, the J gene TRBJ1-1, with TRBD1 identical over 8 bases. The ends lost 7 bases at V and 10 bases at J; junction bases unmatched: 5. The CDR3 totals 11 residues. Germline V lookup: CDR1 ENHRY, CDR2 SYGVKD. The CDR3 coding sequence is TGTGCCATCACTGACAGGGGAAGAGCTTTCTTT. Protein: CAITDRGRAFF.

The chain carries TRBV19 and TRBJ1-1; D may be TRBD1 (6 bases). Germline lookup yields CDR1 LNHDA and CDR2 SQIVND (reference sequence). Between the trimmed V and J ends, which lost 7 bases and 1 base, there was a span of 22 bases. The CDR3 length is 17 residues. CDR3 coding DNA: TGTGCCAGTAAACCACCCCCCTGGGGGGGGCGGAACACTGAAGCTTTCTTT. It translates to CASKPPPWGGRNTEAFF.

The chain links TRBV24-1 to TRBJ2-1; 15 bases map to TRBD2. The V and J ends lost 0 bases and 0 bases, in that order; junction bases with no gene match: 14. CDR1 KGHDR and CDR2 SFDVKD come from the germline V gene. This CDR3 contains 23 residues. DNA of the CDR3: TGTGCCACCAGTGATTTGCCCCGGACTAGCGGGGGGGTCACGTCGGGCTCCTACAATGAGCAGTTCTTC. Translating it yields CATSDLPRTSGGVTSGSYNEQFF.

This clone was observed a handful of times. The chain is built from TRBV11-3 and TRBJ2-7, with D possibly being TRBD1 (6 bases). Germline values: CDR1 SGHNT, CDR2 YENEEA. The CDR3 covers 15 residues. V shed 4 bases and J shed 2 bases, with 15 bases lying between them. The CDR3 DNA is TGTGCCAGCAGCTCTTGGGCAGGGGTCGCCTACGAGCAGTACTTC. It encodes CASSSWAGVAYEQYF.

The chain recombines TRBV4-2 with TRBJ2-5; 15 bases are a match to TRBD2. V shed 4 bases, J shed 5 bases, and the junction held 14 bases outside the gene matches. Looked up from germline, CDR1 is LGHNA and CDR2 is YNFKEQ. The CDR3 extends over 19 amino acids. The CDR3 DNA reads TGTGCCAGCAGCCGAGCTGCAGGACTAGCGGGGGGGCGGCAGGAGACCCAGTACTTC. It translates to CASSRAAGLAGGRQETQYF.

V is TRBV12-3 or TRBV12-4 and J is TRBJ2-7; weak D call: TRBD1 (8 bases). V was pared by 6 bases and J by 3 bases, with 12 bases between. The CDR3 runs 13 residues. This chain's CDR3 is CASRNRGGYEQYF. DNA of the CDR3: TGTGCCAGCAGAAACAGGGGGGGCTACGAGCAGTACTTC.

V and J are TRBV11-3 and TRBJ1-1, with D possibly matching TRBD1 (5 bases). The CDR3 contains 12 residues. Trimming took 5 bases from V and 8 from J, leaving 12 bases between them. The germline V gene encodes CDR1 SGHNT and CDR2 YENEEA. CDR3 coding DNA: TGTGCCAGCAGCCCAGGGACTAGGGAAGCTTTCTTT. It codes for CASSPGTREAFF.

The chain carries TRBV7-8 and TRBJ2-2, with D possibly being TRBD1 (6 bases). CDR1 is SGHVS and CDR2 is FQNEAQ in the germline V gene. This CDR3 contains 18 residues. Trimming shortened V by 5 bases and J by 0 bases, and 19 bases separated the two germline ends. For the CDR3, the DNA is TGTGCCAGCAGCCTCCGCCCCGGGACACCTACGAACACCGGGGAGCTGTTTTTT. This sequence encodes CASSLRPGTPTNTGELFF.

Written as DNA, the CDR3 is TGTGCCAGCAGTTTTCTTCCGGACAGGGCAACTCCATATAACTATGGCTACACCTTC. Translated: CASSFLPDRATPYNYGYTF. V and J are TRBV28 and TRBJ1-2; 8 bases line up with TRBD1. V lost 3 bases to trimming and J lost 1 base; unmatched junction nucleotides: 16. The CDR3 runs to 19 residues. From germline, CDR1 is MDHEN and CDR2 SYDVKM.

V is TRBV7-9 and J is TRBJ2-2, with 8 bases lining up with TRBD2. Germline assignment: CDR1 SEHNR and CDR2 FQNEAQ (reference sequence). This CDR3 is built from 15 residues. The V gene end was trimmed by 3 bases and the J gene end by 6 bases; junction bases not matched to a gene: 6. The CDR3 here is CASSFPTSEAGELFF. CDR3 sequence (DNA): TGTGCCAGCAGCTTCCCGACTAGCGAGGCCGGGGAGCTGTTTTTT.

The V gene is TRBV11-3, the J gene TRBJ1-1, with TRBD1 identical over 11 bases. The CDR3 has 17 residues. V dropped 5 bases and J dropped 4; count of bases not matched to a gene: 12. In germline, CDR1 is SGHNT, CDR2 YENEEA. The CDR3 nucleotides read TGTGCCAGCAGCCCGGAGGACAGGGGGCCGAGAGGCACTGAAGCTTTCTTT. Residues: CASSPEDRGPRGTEAFF.

The chain recombines TRBV19 with TRBJ1-5, with unresolved D. The germline gives CDR1 LNHDA, CDR2 SQIVND (reference sequence). The CDR3 extends over 15 amino acids. Trimming removed 6 bases at V and 0 bases at J, with 12 bases between. This CDR3 is CASSLLVYSNQPQHF. CDR3 coding DNA: TGTGCCAGTAGCCTACTCGTTTATAGCAATCAGCCCCAGCATTTT.

This clone appeared a single time. The rearrangement uses TRBV7-9 and TRBJ2-2; D possibly corresponds to TRBD2 (5 bases). The V and J ends lost 1 base and 7 bases respectively, with 10 bases between them. The germline CDR1 and CDR2 sequences are SEHNR and FQNEAQ (reference sequence). This CDR3 is built from 14 residues. CDR3 DNA: TGTGCCAGCAGCTTAGGAACTAGTGTCGGGGAGCTGTTTTTT. Protein sequence: CASSLGTSVGELFF.